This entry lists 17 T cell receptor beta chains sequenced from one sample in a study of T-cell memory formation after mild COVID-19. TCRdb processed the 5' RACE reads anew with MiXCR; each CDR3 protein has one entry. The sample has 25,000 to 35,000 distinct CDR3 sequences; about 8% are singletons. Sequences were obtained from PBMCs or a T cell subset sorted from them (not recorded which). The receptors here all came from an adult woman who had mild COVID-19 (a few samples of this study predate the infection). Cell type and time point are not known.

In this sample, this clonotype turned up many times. DNA of the CDR3: TGTGCCACCGAAAAGACTAGCGGGGGAAACAATGAGCAGTTCTTC. Translated: CATEKTSGGNNEQFF. The J gene is TRBJ2-1, the V gene TRBV24-1; TRBD2 matches 12 bases. The CDR3 runs to 15 residues. Germline V gives CDR1 KGHDR, CDR2 SFDVKD. With V trimmed by 9 bases and J by 5 bases, 7 bases remained unmatched.

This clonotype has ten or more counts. The CDR3 spells CATSDPAGVETQYF. The CDR3, as DNA: TGTGCCACCAGTGATCCAGCGGGAGTCGAGACCCAGTACTTC. This chain joins TRBV24-1 and TRBJ2-5; TRBD2 aligns across 8 bases. The CDR3 runs to 14 residues. Losses at the gene ends were 3 bases for V and 5 bases for J; bases not matched to a gene: 4. The V gene's germline CDR1 is KGHDR and CDR2 SFDVKD.

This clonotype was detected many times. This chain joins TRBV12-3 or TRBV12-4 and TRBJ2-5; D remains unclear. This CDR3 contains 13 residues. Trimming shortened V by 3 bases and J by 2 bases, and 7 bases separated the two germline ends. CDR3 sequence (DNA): TGTGCCAGCAGTTTGAAGGGTCAAGAGACCCAGTACTTC. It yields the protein CASSLKGQETQYF.

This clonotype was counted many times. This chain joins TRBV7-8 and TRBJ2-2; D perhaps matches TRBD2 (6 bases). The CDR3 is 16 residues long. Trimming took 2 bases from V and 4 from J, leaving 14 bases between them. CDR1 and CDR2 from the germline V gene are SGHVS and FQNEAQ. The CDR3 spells CASSLRSGVSTGELFF. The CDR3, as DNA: TGTGCCAGCAGCTTACGATCGGGAGTCAGCACCGGGGAGCTGTTTTTT.

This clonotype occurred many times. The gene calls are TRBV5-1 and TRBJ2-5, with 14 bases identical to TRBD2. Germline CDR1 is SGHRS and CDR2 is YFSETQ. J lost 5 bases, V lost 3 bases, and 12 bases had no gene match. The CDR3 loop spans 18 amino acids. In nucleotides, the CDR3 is TGCGCCAGCAGCTCGGGACTAGCGGGGGACAACGGAAGGGAGACCCAGTACTTC. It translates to CASSSGLAGDNGRETQYF. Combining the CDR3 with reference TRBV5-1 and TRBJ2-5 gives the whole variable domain KAGVTQTPRYLIKTRGQQVTLSCSPISGHRSVSWYQQTPGQGLQFLFEYFSETQRNKGNFPGRFSGRQFSNSRSEMNVSTLELGDSALYLCASSSGLAGDNGRETQYFGPGTRLLVL.

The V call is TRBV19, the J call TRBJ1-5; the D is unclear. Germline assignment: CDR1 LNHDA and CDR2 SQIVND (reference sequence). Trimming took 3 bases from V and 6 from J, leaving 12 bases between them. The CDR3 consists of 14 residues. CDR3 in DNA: TGTGCCAGTAGTATCCAAGGGTTCGGTCAGCCCCAGCATTTT. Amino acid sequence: CASSIQGFGQPQHF.

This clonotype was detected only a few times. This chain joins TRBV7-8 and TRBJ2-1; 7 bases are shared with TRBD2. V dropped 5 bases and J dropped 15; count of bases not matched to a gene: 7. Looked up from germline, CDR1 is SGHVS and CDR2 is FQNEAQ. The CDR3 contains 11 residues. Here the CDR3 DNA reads TGTGCCAGCAGCCAAGGACTAGGTATGTTCTTC. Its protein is CASSQGLGMFF.

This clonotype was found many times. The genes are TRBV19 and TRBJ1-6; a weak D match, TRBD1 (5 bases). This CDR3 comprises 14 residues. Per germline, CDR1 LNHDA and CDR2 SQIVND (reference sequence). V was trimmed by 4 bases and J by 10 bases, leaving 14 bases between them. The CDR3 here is CASSTETEVSPLHF. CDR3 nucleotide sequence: TGTGCCAGTAGTACCGAGACAGAGGTGTCACCCCTCCACTTT.

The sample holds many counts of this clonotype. The CDR3 bases are TGTGCCAGCAGTGAAGAGGCAGGGGCGATCTATGGCTACACCTTC. Translating it yields CASSEEAGAIYGYTF. V gene TRBV2 combines with J gene TRBJ1-2; D is possibly TRBD1 (6 bases). Germline V gene data show CDR1 as SNHLY and CDR2 as FYNNEI. V lost 1 base and J 4 bases, leaving 13 bases between the germline ends. The CDR3 covers 15 residues.

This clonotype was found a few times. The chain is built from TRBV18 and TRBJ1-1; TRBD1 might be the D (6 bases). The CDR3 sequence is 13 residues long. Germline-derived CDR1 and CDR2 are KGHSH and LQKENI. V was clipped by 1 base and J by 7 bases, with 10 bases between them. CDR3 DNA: TGTGCCAGCTCACCACAGACAGGTTATGAAGCTTTCTTT. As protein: CASSPQTGYEAFF.

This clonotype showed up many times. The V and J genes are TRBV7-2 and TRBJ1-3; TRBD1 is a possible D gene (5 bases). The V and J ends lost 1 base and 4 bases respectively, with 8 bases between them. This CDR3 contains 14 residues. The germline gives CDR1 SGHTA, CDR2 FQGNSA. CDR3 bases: TGTGCCAGCAGCTTAGGGGGGACGGGAAACACCATATATTTT. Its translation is CASSLGGTGNTIYF.

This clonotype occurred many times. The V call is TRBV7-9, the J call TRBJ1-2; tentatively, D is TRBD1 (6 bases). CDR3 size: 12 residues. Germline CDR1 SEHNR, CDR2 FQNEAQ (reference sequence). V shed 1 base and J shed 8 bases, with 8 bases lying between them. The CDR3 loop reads CASSLEQGGYTF. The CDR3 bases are TGTGCCAGCAGCTTAGAACAGGGAGGCTACACCTTC.

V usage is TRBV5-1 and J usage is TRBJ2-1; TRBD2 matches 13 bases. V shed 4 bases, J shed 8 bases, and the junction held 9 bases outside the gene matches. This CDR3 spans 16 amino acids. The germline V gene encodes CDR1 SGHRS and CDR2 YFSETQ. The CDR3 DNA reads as TGCGCCAGCAGCCGGCAAACTAGCGGGGGGGCAGATGAGCAGTTCTTC. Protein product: CASSRQTSGGADEQFF.

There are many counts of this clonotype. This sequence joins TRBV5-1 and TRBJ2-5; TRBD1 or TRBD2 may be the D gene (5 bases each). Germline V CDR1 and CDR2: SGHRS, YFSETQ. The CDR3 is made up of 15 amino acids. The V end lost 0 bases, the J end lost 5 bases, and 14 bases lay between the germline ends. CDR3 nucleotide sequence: TGCGCCAGCAGCTTGGTTGGGGGTACGCGGGAGACCCAGTACTTC. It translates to CASSLVGGTRETQYF.

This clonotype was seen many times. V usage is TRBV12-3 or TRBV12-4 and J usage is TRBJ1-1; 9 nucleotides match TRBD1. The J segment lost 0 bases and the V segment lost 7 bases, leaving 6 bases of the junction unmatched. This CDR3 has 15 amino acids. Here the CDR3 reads CASNRDRALNTEAFF. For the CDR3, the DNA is TGTGCCAGCAACCGGGACAGGGCTCTGAACACTGAAGCTTTCTTT.

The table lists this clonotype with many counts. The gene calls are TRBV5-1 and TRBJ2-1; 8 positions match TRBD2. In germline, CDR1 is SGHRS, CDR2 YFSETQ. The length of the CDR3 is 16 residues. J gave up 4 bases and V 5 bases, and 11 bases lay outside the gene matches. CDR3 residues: CASRYIAAGDYNEQFF. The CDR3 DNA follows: TGCGCCAGCAGATACATAGCAGCGGGAGATTACAATGAGCAGTTCTTC.

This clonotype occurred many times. The CDR3 sequence: CASSPRQGANTGELFF. CDR3 DNA: TGTGCCAGCAGCCCCAGACAGGGCGCGAACACCGGGGAGCTGTTTTTT. V gene TRBV11-2 combines with J gene TRBJ2-2, with TRBD1 matching 7 bases. The CDR3 runs to 16 residues. Trimming removed 5 bases from V and 0 bases from J; junction bases left unmatched: 6. Per the germline V gene, CDR1 is SGHAT and CDR2 is FQNNGV.